These 20 T cell receptor beta chains came from one sample sequenced in a study of blood T cell repertoires in COVID-19. Method: immunoSEQ multiplex PCR; TCRdb's copy keeps in-frame clones and lacks some. This sample carries 250,000 to 300,000 clones, 65% to 90% of them seen once, and the ten largest clones take 2.5% to 3%. Sequences were obtained from peripheral blood. Source of these receptors: a woman aged 55-70 years with active or convalescent COVID-19.

The chain is built from TRBV6-2 or TRBV6-3 and TRBJ1-1; 9 bases are shared with TRBD1. The CDR3 consists of 17 residues. V gave up 0 bases and J gave up 1 base; unmatched junction bases: 6. Germline CDR1 and CDR2: MNHEY and SVGEGT. CDR3 DNA: TGTGCCAGCAGTTACTCCCGGACAGGGGAAAGGAACACTGAAGCTTTCTTT. It yields the protein CASSYSRTGERNTEAFF.

This chain uses TRBV27 with TRBJ2-3; 13 bases agree with TRBD2. V gave up 5 bases and J gave up 2 bases; unmatched junction bases: 4. Germline V gene sequence: CDR1 MNHEY, CDR2 SMNVEV (reference sequence). This CDR3 is 16 amino acids long. This CDR3 reads CASSITSGGATDTQYF. For the CDR3, the DNA is TGTGCCAGCAGTATCACTAGCGGGGGGGCCACAGATACGCAGTATTTT.

The J gene is TRBJ1-6, the V gene TRBV27; D not resolved. The CDR3 covers 14 residues. With 2 bases removed from V and 7 bases from J, the gap between germline ends came to 9 bases. Germline values: CDR1 MNHEY, CDR2 SMNVEV (reference sequence). The CDR3 sequence: CASSLTGRNSPLHF. The CDR3, as DNA: TGTGCCAGCAGTTTAACGGGGAGGAATTCACCCCTCCACTTT.

V and J are TRBV25-1 and TRBJ2-5; 7 nucleotides line up with TRBD1. With 3 bases clipped from V and 2 bases from J, the junction kept 3 bases outside the gene matches. The germline V gene has CDR1 MGHDK and CDR2 SYGVNS. This CDR3 has 14 amino acids. This CDR3 reads CASSENRGQETQYF. The CDR3 DNA reads TGTGCCAGCAGTGAGAACAGGGGACAAGAGACCCAGTACTTC.

J is TRBJ2-1 and V is TRBV6-2 or TRBV6-3, with D possibly being TRBD2 (5 bases). This CDR3 region has 12 residues. Germline CDR1 and CDR2: MNHEY and SVGEGT. Trimming took 5 bases from V and 6 from J, leaving 8 bases between them. The CDR3 DNA follows: TGTGCCAGCAGTCCGGGGAGCAATGAGCAGTTCTTC. Its protein product is CASSPGSNEQFF.

This sequence joins TRBV11-1 and TRBJ2-3, with D possibly being TRBD1 (6 bases). Trimming took off 4 bases at V and 5 bases at J, with 13 bases between the two ends. In germline, CDR1 is SGHAT, CDR2 FQDESV (reference sequence). CDR3 length: 14 amino acids. The CDR3 region has the DNA TGTGCCAGCAGCTCCTACAGGGTGGGAGATACGCAGTATTTT. Translated, it gives CASSSYRVGDTQYF. The complete variable domain, with remaining parts taken from reference TRBV11-1 and TRBJ2-3, reads EAEVAQSPRYKITEKSQAVAFWCDPISGHATLYWYRQILGQGPELLVQFQDESVVDDSQLPKDRFSAERLKGVDSTLKIQPAELGDSAMYLCASSSYRVGDTQYFGPGTRLTVL.

The V and J genes are TRBV6-1 and TRBJ2-7; 7 nucleotides line up with TRBD2. The CDR3 contains 16 residues. Germline V gene lookup returns CDR1 MNHNS and CDR2 SASEGT. The J segment lost 5 bases and the V segment lost 2 bases, leaving 12 bases of the junction unmatched. The CDR3 nucleotides are TGTGCCAGCAGTGAATCTTGGTGGGGGGGTCGCCACGAGCAGTACTTC. Encoded protein: CASSESWWGGRHEQYF.

This clone has just a few counts. The chain couples TRBV4-2 to TRBJ1-2; no clear D. Looked up from germline, CDR1 is LGHNA and CDR2 is YNFKEQ. CDR3 length equals 16 residues. The V and J ends lost 1 base and 8 bases respectively, with 20 bases between them. The CDR3 nucleotides are TGTGCCAGCAGCCAAGCGGCCGGAGCTTTGGTAAGCGGCTACACCTTC. Translating gives CASSQAAGALVSGYTF.

This clone was seen a single time. The V and J genes are TRBV7-9 and TRBJ1-5; D is possibly TRBD1 (6 bases). V was trimmed by 4 bases and J by 7 bases, leaving 8 bases between them. This CDR3 region has 12 residues. Germline lookup yields CDR1 SEHNR and CDR2 FQNEAQ (reference sequence). The CDR3: CASSYRDQPQHF. CDR3 bases: TGTGCCAGCAGCTACAGGGACCAGCCCCAGCATTTT.

The CDR3 bases are TGTGCCACCAGTGACGGGGGGTTTCAAGAGACCCAGTACTTC. Translation gives CATSDGGFQETQYF. The chain carries TRBV24-1 and TRBJ2-5; 7 nucleotides align to TRBD2. The CDR3 is made up of 14 amino acids. Germline CDR1 KGHDR, CDR2 SFDVKD. J lost 2 bases, V lost 4 bases, and 3 bases had no gene match.

The chain joins TRBV4-1 to TRBJ1-2; 7 nucleotides match TRBD1. The length of the CDR3 is 14 residues. Germline V gives CDR1 MGHRA, CDR2 YSYEKL. The V gene end was trimmed by 0 bases and the J gene end by 8 bases; junction bases not matched to a gene: 6. As DNA, the CDR3 is TGCGCCAGCAGCCAAGATATAGGGGGCTGGGGCTACACCTTC. Its protein product is CASSQDIGGWGYTF.

The chain is built from TRBV5-1 and TRBJ2-5, with 7 bases identical to TRBD2. The CDR3 runs 16 residues. V lost 3 bases, J lost 2 bases, and 10 bases stayed unmatched. Per the germline V gene, CDR1 is SGHRS and CDR2 is YFSETQ. The CDR3 loop reads CASSSESGVSQETQYF. The CDR3 nucleotides read TGCGCCAGCAGCTCCGAAAGCGGGGTTTCACAAGAGACCCAGTACTTC.

V is TRBV4-1 and J is TRBJ2-7, with no clear D. The V end was cut by 1 base, the J end by 6 bases, with 13 bases between. The CDR3 length is 14 residues. Looked up from germline, CDR1 is MGHRA and CDR2 is YSYEKL. The CDR3 coding sequence is TGCGCCAGCAGCCAAGCTACAGCCATCTCCGAGCAGTACTTC. This sequence encodes CASSQATAISEQYF.

This sequence joins TRBV2 and TRBJ2-3, with 10 bases fitting TRBD1. The CDR3 extends over 14 amino acids. In germline, CDR1 is SNHLY, CDR2 FYNNEI. With V trimmed by 5 bases and J by 6 bases, 5 bases remained unmatched. The CDR3 nucleotides are TGTGCCAGCAGTCGGGACAGGGGAGGCGATACGCAGTATTTT. Amino acids: CASSRDRGGDTQYF.

The rearrangement links TRBV9 to TRBJ1-2; a possible D gene is TRBD1 (6 bases). Trimming cost V 0 bases and J 2 bases, with 11 bases left between them. The CDR3 runs 15 residues. CDR1 is SGDLS, CDR2 YYNGEE, per germline. CDR3 coding DNA: TGTGCCAGCAGCGTAGAGGGAGGGGGGAACTATGGCTACACCTTC. Residues: CASSVEGGGNYGYTF.

The CDR3 bases are TGTGCCAGCAGCGCTTCCCTTAGGGGGTTGGGCTATGGCTACACCTTC. As protein: CASSASLRGLGYGYTF. This sequence joins TRBV9 and TRBJ1-2, with D possibly matching TRBD1 (6 bases). The CDR3 consists of 16 residues. The germline V gene has CDR1 SGDLS and CDR2 YYNGEE. V gave up 3 bases and J gave up 4 bases, with 19 bases separating them.

The chain has TRBV15 and TRBJ2-1; 9 bases fit TRBD2. This CDR3 has 15 residues. From germline, CDR1 is LNHNV and CDR2 YYDKDF (reference sequence). V was clipped by 8 bases and J by 8 bases; unmatched bases: 13. The CDR3 protein is CATRPGRGGAYEQFF. As DNA, the CDR3 is TGTGCCACCCGCCCTGGTCGCGGGGGGGCCTATGAGCAGTTCTTC.

This rearrangement joins TRBV7-8 to TRBJ1-1; D gene ambiguous. The germline V and J ends were trimmed by 1 base and 4 bases, with 10 bases remaining between them. The germline V gene encodes CDR1 SGHVS and CDR2 FQNEAQ. The CDR3 length is 14 residues. DNA for the CDR3: TGTGCCAGCAGCTTAGAAGGAGGAGGCACTGAAGCTTTCTTT. Translating gives CASSLEGGGTEAFF.

Regarding this clone: The same CDR3 also results from other DNA sequences found in this sample. The chain employs TRBV2 and TRBJ2-2; D possibly corresponds to TRBD1 (5 bases). The CDR3 is made up of 14 amino acids. The germline V and J ends were trimmed by 7 bases and 4 bases, with 13 bases remaining between them. Germline-derived CDR1 and CDR2 are SNHLY and FYNNEI. Here the CDR3 reads CASKGLRGTGELFF. CDR3 DNA: TGTGCCAGCAAGGGGCTTCGTGGCACCGGGGAGCTGTTTTTT.

The chain carries TRBV27 and TRBJ1-6, with 9 bases aligning to TRBD1. Germline V gives CDR1 MNHEY, CDR2 SMNVEV (reference sequence). V was pared by 5 bases and J by 6 bases, with 11 bases of the junction left unmatched. CDR3 length: 17 amino acids. The CDR3 DNA is TGTGCCAGCAGTAATACCCCAACAGGGGGCCGTAATTCACCCCTCCACTTT. Its protein product is CASSNTPTGGRNSPLHF.